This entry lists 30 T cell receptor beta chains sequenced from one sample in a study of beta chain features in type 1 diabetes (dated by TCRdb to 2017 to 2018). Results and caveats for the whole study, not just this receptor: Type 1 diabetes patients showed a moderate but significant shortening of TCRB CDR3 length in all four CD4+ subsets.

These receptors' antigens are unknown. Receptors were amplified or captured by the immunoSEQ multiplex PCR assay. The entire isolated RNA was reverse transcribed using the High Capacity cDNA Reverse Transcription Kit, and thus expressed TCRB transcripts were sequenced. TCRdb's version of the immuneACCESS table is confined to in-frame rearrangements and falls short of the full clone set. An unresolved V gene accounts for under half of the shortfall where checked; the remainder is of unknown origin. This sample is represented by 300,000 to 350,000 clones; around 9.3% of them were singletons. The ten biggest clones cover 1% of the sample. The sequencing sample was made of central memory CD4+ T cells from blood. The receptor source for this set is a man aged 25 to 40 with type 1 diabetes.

The DNA of the CDR3 is TGTGCCAGCTGTCCGGTGGGGGCAGGTGGCTACACCTTC. Protein product: CASCPVGAGGYTF. The chain carries TRBV5-6 and TRBJ1-2, with D perhaps matching TRBD1 (6 bases). Germline CDR1 is SGHDT and CDR2 is YYEEEE. Trimming removed 7 bases from V and 7 bases from J, with 17 bases in between. The CDR3 contains 13 residues.

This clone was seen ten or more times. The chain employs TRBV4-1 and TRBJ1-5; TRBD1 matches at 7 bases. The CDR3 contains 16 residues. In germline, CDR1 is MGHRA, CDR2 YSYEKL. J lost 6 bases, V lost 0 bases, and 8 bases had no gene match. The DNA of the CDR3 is TGCGCCAGCAGCCAAGAGGCGCAGGGGGTTCCTCAGCCCCAGCATTTT. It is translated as CASSQEAQGVPQPQHF.

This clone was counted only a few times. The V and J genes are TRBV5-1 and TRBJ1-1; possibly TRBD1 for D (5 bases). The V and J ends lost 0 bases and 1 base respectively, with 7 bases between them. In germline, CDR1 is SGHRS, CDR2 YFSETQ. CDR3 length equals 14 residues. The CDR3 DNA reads TGCGCCAGCAGCTTGGCACAGGAGAACACTGAAGCTTTCTTT. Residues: CASSLAQENTEAFF.

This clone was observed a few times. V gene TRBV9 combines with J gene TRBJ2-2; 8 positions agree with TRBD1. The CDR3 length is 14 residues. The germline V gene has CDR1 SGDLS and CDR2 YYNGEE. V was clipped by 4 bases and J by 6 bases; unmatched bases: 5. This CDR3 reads CASSRDRLAGELFF. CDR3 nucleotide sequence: TGTGCCAGCAGCAGGGACAGGTTGGCCGGGGAGCTGTTTTTT.

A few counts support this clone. The CDR3 here is CASSGEGYTQYF. In nucleotides, the CDR3 is TGTGCCAGCAGCGGGGAGGGATATACGCAGTATTTT. This rearrangement joins TRBV7-9 to TRBJ2-3, with 7 bases aligning to TRBD2. The length of the CDR3 is 12 residues. V dropped 5 bases and J dropped 7; count of bases not matched to a gene: 3. Per the germline V gene, CDR1 is SEHNR and CDR2 is FQNEAQ (reference sequence). The whole variable domain, filled in from reference TRBV7-9 and TRBJ2-3, reads DTGVSQNPRHKITKRGQNVTFRCDPISEHNRLYWYRQTLGQGPEFLTYFQNEAQLEKSRLLSDRFSAERPKGSFSTLEIQRTEQGDSAMYLCASSGEGYTQYFGPGTRLTVL.

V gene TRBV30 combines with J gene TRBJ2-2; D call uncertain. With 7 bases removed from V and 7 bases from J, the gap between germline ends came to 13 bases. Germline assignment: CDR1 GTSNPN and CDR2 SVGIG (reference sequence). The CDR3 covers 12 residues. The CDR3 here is CAYTLRDGELFF. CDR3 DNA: TGTGCCTACACCCTCCGCGACGGGGAGCTGTTTTTT.

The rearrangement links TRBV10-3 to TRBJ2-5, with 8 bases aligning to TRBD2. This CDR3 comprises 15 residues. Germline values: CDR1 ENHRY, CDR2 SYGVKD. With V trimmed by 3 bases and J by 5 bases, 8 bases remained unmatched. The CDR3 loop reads CAISDYGGAQETQYF. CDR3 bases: TGTGCCATCAGTGACTACGGGGGGGCTCAGGAGACCCAGTACTTC.

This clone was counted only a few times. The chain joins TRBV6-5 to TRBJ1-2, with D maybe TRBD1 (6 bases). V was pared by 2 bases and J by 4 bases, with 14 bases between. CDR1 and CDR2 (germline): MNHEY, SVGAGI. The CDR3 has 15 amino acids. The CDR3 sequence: CASSYGGSNLYGYTF. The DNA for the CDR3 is TGTGCCAGCAGTTACGGGGGCAGTAACCTCTATGGCTACACCTTC.

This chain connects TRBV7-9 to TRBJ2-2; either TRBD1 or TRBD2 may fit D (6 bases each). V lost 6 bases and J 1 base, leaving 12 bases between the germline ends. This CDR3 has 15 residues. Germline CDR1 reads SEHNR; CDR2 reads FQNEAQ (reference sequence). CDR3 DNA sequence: TGTGCCAGCAGGCGGGACACCGGGAACACCGGGGAGCTGTTTTTT. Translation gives CASRRDTGNTGELFF.

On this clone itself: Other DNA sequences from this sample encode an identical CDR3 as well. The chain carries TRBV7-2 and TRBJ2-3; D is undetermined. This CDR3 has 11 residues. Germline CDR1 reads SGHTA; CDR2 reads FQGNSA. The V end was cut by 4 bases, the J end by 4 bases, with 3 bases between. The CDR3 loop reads CASSSPDTQYF. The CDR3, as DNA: TGTGCCAGCAGCTCCCCAGATACGCAGTATTTT.

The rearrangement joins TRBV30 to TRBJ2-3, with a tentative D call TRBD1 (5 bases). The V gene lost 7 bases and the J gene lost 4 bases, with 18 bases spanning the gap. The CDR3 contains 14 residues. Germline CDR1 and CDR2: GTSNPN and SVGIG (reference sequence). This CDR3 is CASKRTGPADTQYF. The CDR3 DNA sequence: TGTGCCTCGAAACGAACAGGACCTGCAGATACGCAGTATTTT.

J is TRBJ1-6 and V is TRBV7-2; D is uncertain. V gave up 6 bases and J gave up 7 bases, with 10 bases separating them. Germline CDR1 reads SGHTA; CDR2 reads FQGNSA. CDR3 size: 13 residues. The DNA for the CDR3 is TGTGCCAGCAGATGGGCGGGGAATTCACCCCTCCACTTT. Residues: CASRWAGNSPLHF.

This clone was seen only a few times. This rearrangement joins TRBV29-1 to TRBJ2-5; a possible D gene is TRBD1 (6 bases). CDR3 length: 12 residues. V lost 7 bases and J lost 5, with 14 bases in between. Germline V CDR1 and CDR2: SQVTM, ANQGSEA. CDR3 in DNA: TGCAGCGCTCCGGACAGCACGGAGACCCAGTACTTC. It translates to CSAPDSTETQYF.

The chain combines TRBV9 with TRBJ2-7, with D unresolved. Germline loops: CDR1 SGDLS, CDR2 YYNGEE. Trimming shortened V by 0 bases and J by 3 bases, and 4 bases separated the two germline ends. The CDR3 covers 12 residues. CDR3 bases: TGTGCCAGCAGCGTAGACGGCTACGAGCAGTACTTC. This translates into CASSVDGYEQYF.

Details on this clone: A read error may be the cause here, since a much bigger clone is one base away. CDR3 sequence reads: CASSYYNEQFF. In DNA form, the CDR3 reads TGTGCCAGCAGCTATTACAATGAGCAGTTCTTC. The chain joins TRBV5-6 to TRBJ2-1; D is ambiguous. V lost 3 bases and J 4 bases, leaving 2 bases between the germline ends. This CDR3 is built from 11 residues. Germline CDR1 reads SGHDT; CDR2 reads YYEEEE.

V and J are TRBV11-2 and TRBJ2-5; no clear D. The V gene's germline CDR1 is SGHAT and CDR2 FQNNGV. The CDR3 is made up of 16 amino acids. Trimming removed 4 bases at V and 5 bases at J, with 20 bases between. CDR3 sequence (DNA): TGTGCCAGCAGCTCCCGTAGGTCTTCTTATGGGGAGACCCAGTACTTC. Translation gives CASSSRRSSYGETQYF.

The CDR3 loop reads CASSPGTRGGDEQFF. Written as DNA, the CDR3 is TGTGCCAGCAGTCCCGGGACTAGAGGTGGCGATGAGCAGTTCTTC. The chain uses TRBV6-5 and TRBJ2-1; 8 bases map to TRBD2. Germline values: CDR1 MNHEY, CDR2 SVGAGI. The V segment lost 5 bases and the J segment 8 bases; nucleotides outside the gene matches: 11. The CDR3 loop spans 15 amino acids.

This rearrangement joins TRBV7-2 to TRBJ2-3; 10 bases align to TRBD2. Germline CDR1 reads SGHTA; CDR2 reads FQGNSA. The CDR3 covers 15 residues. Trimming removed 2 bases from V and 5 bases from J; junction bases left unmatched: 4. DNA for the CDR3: TGTGCCAGCAGCTTACAGCGGGGGGGCCTAGATACGCAGTATTTT. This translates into CASSLQRGGLDTQYF. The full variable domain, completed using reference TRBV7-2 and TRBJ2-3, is GAGVSQSPSNKVTEKGKDVELRCDPISGHTALYWYRQSLGQGLEFLIYFQGNSAPDKSGLPSDRFSAERTGGSVSTLTIQRTQQEDSAVYLCASSLQRGGLDTQYFGPGTRLTVL.

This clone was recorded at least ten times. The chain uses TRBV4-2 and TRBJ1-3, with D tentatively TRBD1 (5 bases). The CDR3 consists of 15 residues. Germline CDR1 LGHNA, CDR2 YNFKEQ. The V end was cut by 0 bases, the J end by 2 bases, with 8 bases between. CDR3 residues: CASSQDLGAGNTIYF. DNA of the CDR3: TGTGCCAGCAGCCAAGACTTGGGGGCTGGAAACACCATATATTTT.

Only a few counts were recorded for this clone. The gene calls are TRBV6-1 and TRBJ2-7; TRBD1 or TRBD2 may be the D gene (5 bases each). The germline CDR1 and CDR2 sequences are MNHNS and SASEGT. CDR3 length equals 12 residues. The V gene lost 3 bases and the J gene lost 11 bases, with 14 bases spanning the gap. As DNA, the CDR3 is TGTGCCAGCAGTGACCCGGGGCGACTGGAGTACTTC. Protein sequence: CASSDPGRLEYF.

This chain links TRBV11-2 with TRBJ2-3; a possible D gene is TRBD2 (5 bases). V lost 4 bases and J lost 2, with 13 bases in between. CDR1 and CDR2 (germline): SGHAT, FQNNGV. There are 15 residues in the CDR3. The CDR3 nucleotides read TGTGCCAGCAGCTCGACGGGATGGGCCACAGATACGCAGTATTTT. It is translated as CASSSTGWATDTQYF.

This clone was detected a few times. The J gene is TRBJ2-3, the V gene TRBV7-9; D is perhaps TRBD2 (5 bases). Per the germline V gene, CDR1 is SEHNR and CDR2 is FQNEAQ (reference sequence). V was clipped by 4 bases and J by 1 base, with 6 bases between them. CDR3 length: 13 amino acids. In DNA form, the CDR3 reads TGTGCCAGCAGCTCACTAGGCACAGATACGCAGTATTTT. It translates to CASSSLGTDTQYF.

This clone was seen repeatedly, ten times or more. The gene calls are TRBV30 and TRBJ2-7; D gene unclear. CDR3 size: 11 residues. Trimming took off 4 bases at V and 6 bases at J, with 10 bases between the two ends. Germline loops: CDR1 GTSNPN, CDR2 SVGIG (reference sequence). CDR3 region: CAWTHRGEQYF. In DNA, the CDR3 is TGTGCCTGGACCCACAGAGGCGAGCAGTACTTC. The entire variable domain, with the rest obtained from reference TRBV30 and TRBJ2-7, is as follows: SQTIHQWPATLVQPVGSPLSLECTVEGTSNPNLYWYRQAAGRGLQLLFYSVGIGQISSEVPQNLSASRPQDRQFILSSKKLLLSDSGFYLCAWTHRGEQYFGPGTRLTVT.

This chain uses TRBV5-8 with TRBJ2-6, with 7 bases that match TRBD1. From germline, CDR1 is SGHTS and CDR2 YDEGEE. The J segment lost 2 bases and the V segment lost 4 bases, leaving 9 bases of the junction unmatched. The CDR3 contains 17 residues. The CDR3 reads CASSLPTGMTGANVLTF. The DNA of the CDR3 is TGTGCCAGCAGCCTTCCGACAGGGATGACTGGGGCCAACGTCCTGACTTTC.

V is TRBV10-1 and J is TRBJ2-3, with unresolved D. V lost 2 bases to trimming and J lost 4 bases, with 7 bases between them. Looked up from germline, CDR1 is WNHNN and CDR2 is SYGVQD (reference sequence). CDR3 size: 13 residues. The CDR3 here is CASSEGGSDTQYF. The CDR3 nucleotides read TGCGCCAGCAGTGAGGGCGGCTCAGATACGCAGTATTTT.

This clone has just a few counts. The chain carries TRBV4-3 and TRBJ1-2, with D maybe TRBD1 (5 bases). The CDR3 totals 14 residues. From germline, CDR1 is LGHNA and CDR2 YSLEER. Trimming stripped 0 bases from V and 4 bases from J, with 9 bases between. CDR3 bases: TGCGCCAGCAGCCAAGATGGGCAGGGCTATGGCTACACCTTC. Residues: CASSQDGQGYGYTF.

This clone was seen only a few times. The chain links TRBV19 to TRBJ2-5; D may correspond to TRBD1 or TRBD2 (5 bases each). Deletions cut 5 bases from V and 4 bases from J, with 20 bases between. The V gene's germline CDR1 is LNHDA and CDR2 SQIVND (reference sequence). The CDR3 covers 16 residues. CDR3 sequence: CASSLGASRAGETQYF. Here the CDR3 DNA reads TGTGCCAGTAGTCTCGGGGCAAGCCGCGCAGGAGAGACCCAGTACTTC.

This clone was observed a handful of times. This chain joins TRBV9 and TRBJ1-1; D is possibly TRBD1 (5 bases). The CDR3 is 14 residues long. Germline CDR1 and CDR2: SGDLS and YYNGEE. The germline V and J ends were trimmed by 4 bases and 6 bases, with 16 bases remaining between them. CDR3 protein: CASSPRGGFPEAFF. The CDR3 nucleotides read TGTGCCAGCAGCCCCCGGGGGGGGTTCCCTGAAGCTTTCTTT.

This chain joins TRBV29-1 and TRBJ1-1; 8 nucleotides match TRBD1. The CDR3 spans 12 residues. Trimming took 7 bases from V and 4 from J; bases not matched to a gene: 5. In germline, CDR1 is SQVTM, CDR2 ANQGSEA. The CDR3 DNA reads TGCAGCGGCTACAGGGGGTCCACTGAAGCTTTCTTT. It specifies CSGYRGSTEAFF.

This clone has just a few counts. In DNA form, the CDR3 reads TGTGCCAGCAGTGACCGGGAGAGCTCTGGAAACACCATATATTTT. It translates to CASSDRESSGNTIYF. V gene TRBV25-1 combines with J gene TRBJ1-3; D unresolved. The CDR3 covers 15 residues. Trimming stripped 3 bases from V and 0 bases from J, with 9 bases between. CDR1 is MGHDK, CDR2 SYGVNS, per germline.